The next 21 T cell receptor beta chains were all read from a single sample in a study of beta chain features in type 1 diabetes listed by TCRdb under 2018. The library was built by means of the immunoSEQ multiplex PCR assay. The entire amount of isolated RNA was reverse transcribed using the High Capacity cDNA Reverse Transcription Kit, so the sequenced TCRB transcripts were expressed ones. In its TCRdb copy, this immuneACCESS table keeps in-frame sequences only and misses some clones. Where compared with another copy, unresolved V genes explain less than half of these, and the others have no known cause. This sample gives about 210,000 clones in total; roughly a tenth of them show up just once. The ten largest make up 1% to 1.5% of the sample. The sequenced sample was central memory CD4+ T cells from blood. These receptors all come from a man between 18 and 29 years old in good health.

This clone appeared a few times. The genes are TRBV5-1 and TRBJ2-7; 7 positions match TRBD1. CDR1 and CDR2 (germline): SGHRS, YFSETQ. CDR3 size: 13 residues. The V gene end was trimmed by 3 bases and the J gene end by 5 bases; junction bases not matched to a gene: 5. CDR3 in DNA: TGCGCCAGCAGCTCCCCGACAGGGAACGAGCAGTACTTC. It codes for CASSSPTGNEQYF. The entire variable domain, with the rest obtained from reference TRBV5-1 and TRBJ2-7, is as follows: KAGVTQTPRYLIKTRGQQVTLSCSPISGHRSVSWYQQTPGQGLQFLFEYFSETQRNKGNFPGRFSGRQFSNSRSEMNVSTLELGDSALYLCASSSPTGNEQYFGPGTRLTVT.

The table lists this clone with a few counts. V usage is TRBV7-2 and J usage is TRBJ2-4; unclear D gene. The CDR3 length is 14 residues. Germline V gene data show CDR1 as SGHTA and CDR2 as FQGNSA. Trimming stripped 3 bases from V and 8 bases from J, with 14 bases between. CDR3: CASSFESSRYIQYF. CDR3 DNA: TGTGCCAGCAGCTTTGAGTCCAGTCGGTACATTCAGTACTTC.

This clone showed up just a few times. The genes are TRBV6-5 and TRBJ2-7; 14 bases line up with TRBD2. Germline values: CDR1 MNHEY, CDR2 SVGAGI. The CDR3 is made up of 15 amino acids. The V and J ends lost 6 bases and 3 bases, in that order; junction bases with no gene match: 4. CDR3 sequence (DNA): TGTGCCAGCAGACCCGGACTAGCGGGAGGCTACGAGCAGTACTTC. Translation: CASRPGLAGGYEQYF.

This clone was detected a few times. The gene calls are TRBV15 and TRBJ2-5, with 13 nucleotides matching TRBD2. CDR3 size: 22 residues. Germline values: CDR1 LNHNV, CDR2 YYDKDF (reference sequence). The ends lost 0 bases at V and 5 bases at J; junction bases unmatched: 21. The CDR3 coding sequence is TGTGCCACCAGCAGAGAATTTGGGACTAGCGGGACGCAGGGGGGAGACGCGGAGACCCAGTACTTC. It translates to CATSREFGTSGTQGGDAETQYF.

The chain links TRBV5-4 to TRBJ2-5, with TRBD2 as a possible D gene (7 bases). V lost 5 bases and J 5 bases, leaving 13 bases between the germline ends. This CDR3 has 13 residues. Germline V gene sequence: CDR1 SGHNT, CDR2 YYREEE (reference sequence). The CDR3, as DNA: TGTGCCAGCAGTCAACAGGGAGGGGAGACCCAGTACTTC. This gives the protein CASSQQGGETQYF.

The V gene is TRBV5-1, the J gene TRBJ2-1; D remains ambiguous. This CDR3 spans 13 amino acids. Trimming stripped 0 bases from V and 9 bases from J, with 10 bases between. From germline, CDR1 is SGHRS and CDR2 YFSETQ. CDR3 sequence: CASSLGYPFEQFF. The CDR3 DNA follows: TGCGCCAGCAGCTTGGGTTACCCCTTTGAGCAGTTCTTC.

For this clone: Other DNA variants within this sample encode the same CDR3. The chain links TRBV20-1 to TRBJ2-1; D not resolved. Deletions cut 3 bases from V and 8 bases from J, with 8 bases between. The CDR3 spans 11 residues. The germline gives CDR1 DFQATT, CDR2 SNEGSKA (reference sequence). CDR3 bases: TGCAGTGCTAGTAGGAGAGATGAGCAGTTCTTC. Its protein product is CSASRRDEQFF.

This clone showed up many times. DNA for the CDR3: TGTGCCAGCAGCTTAGGGATCGGGACTGGGAAAGAGCAGTACTTC. Encoded protein: CASSLGIGTGKEQYF. This sequence joins TRBV7-2 and TRBJ2-7; maybe TRBD2 (6 bases). The CDR3 runs 15 residues. Per the germline V gene, CDR1 is SGHTA and CDR2 is FQGNSA. Trimming pared 1 base from V and 7 bases from J, leaving 17 bases between.

The CDR3: CASSELVGPYNEQFF. The CDR3 nucleotides are TGTGCCAGCAGTGAACTAGTTGGGCCCTACAATGAGCAGTTCTTC. The chain is built from TRBV2 and TRBJ2-1; D unclear. Germline loops: CDR1 SNHLY, CDR2 FYNNEI. This CDR3 has 15 amino acids. The V gene lost 2 bases and the J gene lost 2 bases, with 10 bases spanning the gap.

The V gene is TRBV2, the J gene TRBJ2-5; 8 bases map to TRBD1. The better agreement between TRBJ2-7 and the DNA end casts doubt on the J call. The germline V gene has CDR1 SNHLY and CDR2 FYNNEI. The CDR3 runs 16 residues. DNA of the CDR3: TGTGCCAGCAGCGACAAACGGACAGGGAAATCCTACGAGCAGTACTTC. Its protein is CASSDKRTGKSYEQYF.

The rearrangement joins TRBV5-1 to TRBJ2-7; 11 bases agree with TRBD2. The V gene end was trimmed by 4 bases and the J gene end by 1 base; junction bases not matched to a gene: 4. Germline V gene lookup returns CDR1 SGHRS and CDR2 YFSETQ. The CDR3 has 15 amino acids. The CDR3 loop is CASSRRTSGSYEQYF. The CDR3, as DNA: TGCGCCAGCAGCCGTCGGACTAGCGGGTCCTACGAGCAGTACTTC. Based on the CDR3 plus reference TRBV5-1 and TRBJ2-7, the full variable domain is KAGVTQTPRYLIKTRGQQVTLSCSPISGHRSVSWYQQTPGQGLQFLFEYFSETQRNKGNFPGRFSGRQFSNSRSEMNVSTLELGDSALYLCASSRRTSGSYEQYFGPGTRLTVT.

This clone was seen more than once but under ten times. The chain carries TRBV29-1 and TRBJ1-4; D uncertain. The CDR3 covers 12 residues. Looked up from germline, CDR1 is SQVTM and CDR2 is ANQGSEA. Trimming took 5 bases from V and 4 from J, leaving 8 bases between them. As DNA, the CDR3 is TGCAGCGTTCTGGGTGGTAATGAAAAACTGTTTTTT. It specifies CSVLGGNEKLFF. The full variable domain, its missing parts supplied by reference TRBV29-1 and TRBJ1-4, is SAVISQKPSRDICQRGTSLTIQCQVDSQVTMMFWYRQQPGQSLTLIATANQGSEATYESGFVIDKFPISRPNLTFSTLTVSNMSPEDSSIYLCSVLGGNEKLFFGSGTQLSVL.

The chain couples TRBV7-2 to TRBJ2-7; D is unclear. Trimming shortened V by 2 bases and J by 3 bases, and 14 bases separated the two germline ends. The CDR3 is made up of 15 amino acids. CDR1 and CDR2 (germline): SGHTA, FQGNSA. The CDR3 here is CASSLTSGPFYEQYF. As DNA, the CDR3 is TGTGCCAGCAGCTTAACCTCGGGCCCCTTCTACGAGCAGTACTTC.

This clone was picked up a small number of times. As DNA, the CDR3 is TGTGCCAGCTCTCCGGGACAGCCCGAAACTAATGAAAAACTGTTTTTT. Translated: CASSPGQPETNEKLFF. V is TRBV18 and J is TRBJ1-4; 7 positions match TRBD1. CDR3 size: 16 residues. V dropped 6 bases and J dropped 1; count of bases not matched to a gene: 8. Germline-derived CDR1 and CDR2 are KGHSH and LQKENI. Complete variable domain (other parts from reference TRBV18 and TRBJ1-4): NAGVMQNPRHLVRRRGQEARLRCSPMKGHSHVYWYRQLPEEGLKFMVYLQKENIIDESGMPKERFSAEFPKEGPSILRIQQVVRGDSAAYFCASSPGQPETNEKLFFGSGTQLSVL.

The chain employs TRBV5-1 and TRBJ2-7; D may match TRBD1 or TRBD2 (5 bases each). CDR3 length: 13 residues. V was cut by 0 bases and J by 10 bases, with 14 bases left in between. Germline lookup yields CDR1 SGHRS and CDR2 YFSETQ. The CDR3 DNA sequence: TGCGCCAGCAGCTTGGAGGGGACCGCCGAACAGTACTTC. This codes for CASSLEGTAEQYF.

This clone showed up just a few times. The rearrangement uses TRBV30 and TRBJ1-2; D not certain. The V and J ends lost 3 bases and 5 bases respectively, with 4 bases between them. From germline, CDR1 is GTSNPN and CDR2 SVGIG (reference sequence). The CDR3 has 10 amino acids. The chain's CDR3 is CAWSEYGYTF. CDR3 in DNA: TGTGCCTGGAGCGAGTATGGCTACACCTTC.

This clone was detected a few times. The V call is TRBV14, the J call TRBJ2-7; D unresolved. Germline lookup yields CDR1 SGHDN and CDR2 FVKESK. The V end lost 4 bases, the J end lost 7 bases, and 11 bases lay between the germline ends. The CDR3 is made up of 12 amino acids. CDR3 coding DNA: TGTGCCAGCAGCCTATACGTGGGAGAGCAGTACTTC. This codes for CASSLYVGEQYF. Full variable domain (rest looked up from reference TRBV14 and TRBJ2-7): EAGVTQFPSHSVIEKGQTVTLRCDPISGHDNLYWYRRVMGKEIKFLLHFVKESKQDESGMPNNRFLAERTGGTYSTLKVQPAELEDSGVYFCASSLYVGEQYFGPGTRLTVT.

Only a few counts were recorded for this clone. J is TRBJ2-5 and V is TRBV7-9; no reliable D call. V dropped 3 bases and J dropped 2 bases, with 7 bases sitting between them. CDR1 and CDR2 from the germline V gene are SEHNR and FQNEAQ (reference sequence). The CDR3 spans 13 residues. CDR3 sequence (DNA): TGTGCCAGCAGCTTCTCCCATCAAGAGACCCAGTACTTC. This encodes CASSFSHQETQYF.

In this sample, this clone turned up a few times. This sequence joins TRBV10-3 and TRBJ1-4; possible D gene TRBD1, 6 bases. Germline lookup yields CDR1 ENHRY and CDR2 SYGVKD. This CDR3 is 15 amino acids long. The V end was cut by 0 bases, the J end by 5 bases, with 10 bases between. This CDR3 reads CAISESAGDNEKLFF. The CDR3 nucleotides read TGTGCCATCAGTGAGTCGGCAGGGGACAATGAAAAACTGTTTTTT.

J is TRBJ2-6 and V is TRBV5-4, with D perhaps TRBD2 (5 bases). V lost 4 bases and J 2 bases, leaving 10 bases between the germline ends. The CDR3 runs to 15 residues. Germline V gene sequence: CDR1 SGHNT, CDR2 YYREEE (reference sequence). The CDR3 nucleotides are TGTGCCAGCAGCCTACCTAGCACTGGGGCCAACGTCCTGACTTTC. Translation gives CASSLPSTGANVLTF.

There are a few counts of this clone. The V gene is TRBV15, the J gene TRBJ2-5; D assignment may be TRBD1 or TRBD2 (5 bases each). Per germline, CDR1 LNHNV and CDR2 YYDKDF (reference sequence). The CDR3 extends over 15 amino acids. V shed 1 base and J shed 1 base, with 10 bases lying between them. The chain's CDR3 is CATSRGGGLQETQYF. The CDR3 DNA sequence: TGTGCCACCAGCAGAGGGGGCGGACTCCAAGAGACCCAGTACTTC.